A single sample gave rise to the 8 T cell receptor beta chains below, sequenced in a study of blood T cell repertoires in COVID-19. The data were produced by immunoSEQ multiplex PCR, yet TCRdb's version contains in-frame clones alone and is incomplete. There are more than 50,000 clones in the sample; 82% occur only once, and roughly 12% lies in the top ten. The specimen sequenced was peripheral blood. These receptors originate from a human donor in a cohort sampled during active COVID-19.

This chain joins TRBV12-2 and TRBJ2-7; TRBD2, the table's D call, lacks a check against the DNA. TRBV12-2 is deemed a pseudogene. This CDR3 contains 17 residues. The CDR3 protein is CASRPGGLAGTPYEQYF. As DNA, the CDR3 is TGTGCAAGTCGCCCCGGGGGGCTAGCGGGGACGCCCTACGAGCAGTACTTC.

The chain uses TRBV9 and TRBJ2-3; D not resolved. The CDR3 has 13 residues. The V gene's germline CDR1 is SGDLS and CDR2 YYNGEE. Trimming took 5 bases from V and 4 from J, leaving 11 bases between them. This CDR3 is CASSEASSDTQYF. The CDR3 coding sequence is TGTGCCAGCAGTGAGGCCAGCTCAGATACGCAGTATTTT.

The table lists this clone with a count of one. The chain is built from TRBV30 and TRBJ1-4; D uncertain. Germline CDR1 reads GTSNPN; CDR2 reads SVGIG (reference sequence). Trimming stripped 7 bases from V and 0 bases from J, with 21 bases between. The CDR3 loop spans 17 amino acids. The CDR3 sequence is CASSGLSLVATNEKLFF. DNA for the CDR3: TGTGCCTCCTCTGGATTGAGCCTAGTTGCAACTAATGAAAAACTGTTTTTT.

This clone occurred a few times. This rearrangement joins TRBV5-6 to TRBJ1-6; 7 bases fit TRBD1. After removal of 4 bases from V and 7 bases from J, the junction contained 11 bases not matched to a gene. CDR1 SGHDT and CDR2 YYEEEE come from the germline V gene. CDR3 size: 16 residues. The CDR3 DNA reads as TGTGCCAGCAGCCTGGGACAGACGAGAGCAAATTCACCCCTCCACTTT. Its protein is CASSLGQTRANSPLHF.

The chain recombines TRBV5-1 with TRBJ1-5; 8 bases are shared with TRBD1. This CDR3 is 14 amino acids long. The trim removed 4 bases at V and 5 bases at J, leaving 5 bases unmatched. Germline V gene lookup returns CDR1 SGHRS and CDR2 YFSETQ. CDR3 bases: TGCGCCAGCAGCCAAACAGGGGGAGATCAGCCCCAGCATTTT. It yields the protein CASSQTGGDQPQHF.

The chain employs TRBV5-1 and TRBJ2-3, with D perhaps matching TRBD1 (6 bases). V was shortened by 4 bases and J by 2 bases, with 11 bases between the two germline ends. Germline values: CDR1 SGHRS, CDR2 YFSETQ. The CDR3 covers 14 residues. The CDR3 DNA reads as TGCGCCAGCAGCGAGGGGGATGTCACAGATACGCAGTATTTT. Amino acid sequence: CASSEGDVTDTQYF. The full variable domain, completed using reference TRBV5-1 and TRBJ2-3, is KAGVTQTPRYLIKTRGQQVTLSCSPISGHRSVSWYQQTPGQGLQFLFEYFSETQRNKGNFPGRFSGRQFSNSRSEMNVSTLELGDSALYLCASSEGDVTDTQYFGPGTRLTVL.

This chain uses TRBV6-5 with TRBJ1-1; no reliable D call. In germline, CDR1 is MNHEY, CDR2 SVGAGI. V lost 6 bases and J 1 base, leaving 9 bases between the germline ends. The CDR3 extends over 13 amino acids. CDR3 nucleotides: TGTGCCAGCAGCCGGACTGGGAACACTGAAGCTTTCTTT. Translation gives CASSRTGNTEAFF.

The chain recombines TRBV29-1 with TRBJ2-1; D is uncertain. V lost 6 bases, J lost 0 bases, and 18 bases lay in between. Looked up from germline, CDR1 is SQVTM and CDR2 is ANQGSEA. The CDR3 extends over 16 amino acids. Here the CDR3 reads CSVRPLERSSYNEQFF. As DNA, the CDR3 is TGCAGCGTACGACCTCTAGAGCGAAGCTCCTACAATGAGCAGTTCTTC.